This T cell receptor (beta chain) is from a study of T cells in Graves' hyperthyroidism and ophthalmopathy. Researchers took RNA transcripts and amplified the TCR beta CDR3 regions from them. A first-round RT-PCR of the TCR CDR3 used the HTBI primer set. TCRdb called the multiplex PCR reads again in MiXCR, with one record for every CDR3 protein. The sample includes around 700,000 distinct CDR3 sequences, over 35% of them seen just once. This clonotype was detected a few times. The CDR3 loop spans 17 amino acids. Germline V lookup: CDR1 LGHDT, CDR2 YNNKEL (reference sequence). V lost 4 bases, J lost 0 bases, and 11 bases stayed unmatched.

The source of this sequence is a woman aged 40 to 49 with Graves' hyperthyroidism. This chain joins TRBV3-1 and TRBJ1-1; 7 nucleotides align to TRBD1. Sequenced material: blood. The CDR3 sequence: CASSPIGQATMNTEAFF. CDR3 bases: TGTGCCAGCAGCCCAATCGGACAGGCGACCATGAACACTGAAGCTTTCTTT.